The 30 T cell receptor beta chains reported below all come from one sample, sequenced in a study of Ad26.COV2.S vaccination and SARS-CoV-2 variants. The treatment denotes: about 20 received Ad26.COV2.S at low or high dose, single or two shots; 5 received placebo; per-sample allocation not given. All samples were drawn on day 63, counting from the first vaccine or placebo injection. Libraries were prepared by immunoSEQ multiplex PCR; TCRdb keeps only in-frame clonotypes and omits some of them. The sample shows roughly 700,000 clones, 70% to 90% of them seen only once. This material consisted of peripheral blood, taken in a trial of Ad26.COV2.S vaccine versus placebo. The receptor set was obtained from a person aged 18-60 years who received the Ad26.COV2.S COVID-19 vaccine or a placebo.

The V call is TRBV19, the J call TRBJ1-1, with 9 bases that match TRBD1. The CDR3 spans 15 residues. The germline V gene encodes CDR1 LNHDA and CDR2 SQIVND (reference sequence). Trimming at V came to 8 bases and at J to 2 bases, leaving 9 bases not matched to a gene. CDR3 in amino acids: CASDRGDLGNTEAFF. Written as DNA, the CDR3 is TGTGCCAGTGACAGGGGGGACTTGGGAAACACTGAAGCTTTCTTT.

This chain joins TRBV6-5 and TRBJ1-6; D remains ambiguous. Trimming shortened V by 3 bases and J by 0 bases, and 6 bases separated the two germline ends. In germline, CDR1 is MNHEY, CDR2 SVGAGI. The CDR3 runs to 15 residues. The CDR3 sequence is CASSYQNSYNSPLHF. Written as DNA, the CDR3 is TGTGCCAGCAGTTATCAGAACTCCTATAATTCACCCCTCCACTTT.

V gene TRBV7-2 combines with J gene TRBJ2-7; 9 positions match TRBD1. The CDR3 has 16 residues. Germline lookup yields CDR1 SGHTA and CDR2 FQGNSA. With V trimmed by 7 bases and J by 0 bases, 10 bases remained unmatched. The CDR3 loop reads CASIDRGKGSSYEQYF. DNA of the CDR3: TGTGCCAGCATCGACAGGGGGAAGGGGAGCTCCTACGAGCAGTACTTC.

V gene TRBV11-2 combines with J gene TRBJ2-7; tentatively, D is TRBD2 (5 bases). Germline V gene sequence: CDR1 SGHAT, CDR2 FQNNGV. The ends were cut back, 5 bases at V and 3 bases at J, with 17 bases in the middle. The CDR3 runs 15 residues. The CDR3 region is CASSLALVADYEQYF. CDR3 in DNA: TGTGCCAGCAGCCTAGCTTTGGTAGCTGACTACGAGCAGTACTTC.

This clone appeared once. The rearrangement uses TRBV2 and TRBJ2-7; the match to TRBD1 covers 9 bases. Germline V lookup: CDR1 SNHLY, CDR2 FYNNEI. This CDR3 contains 14 residues. The V segment lost 7 bases and the J segment 3 bases; nucleotides outside the gene matches: 7. DNA for the CDR3: TGTGCCAGCAAGCGGGACAGGGTATACTACGAGCAGTACTTC. Amino acids: CASKRDRVYYEQYF. The full variable domain, in which reference TRBV2 and TRBJ2-7 provide the parts outside the CDR3, is EPEVTQTPSHQVTQMGQEVILRCVPISNHLYFYWYRQILGQKVEFLVSFYNNEISEKSEIFDDQFSVERPDGSNFTLKIRSTKLEDSAMYFCASKRDRVYYEQYFGPGTRLTVT.

This chain connects TRBV15 to TRBJ1-5; weak D call: TRBD1 (5 bases). The germline V gene has CDR1 LNHNV and CDR2 YYDKDF (reference sequence). The V end lost 0 bases, the J end lost 3 bases, and 12 bases lay between the germline ends. The length of the CDR3 is 16 residues. DNA of the CDR3: TGTGCCACCAGCAGAGATTCAGGGCAGTCCAATCAGCCCCAGCATTTT. This sequence encodes CATSRDSGQSNQPQHF.

This chain links TRBV9 with TRBJ2-7, with D perhaps matching TRBD1 or TRBD2 (7 bases each). CDR3 length: 13 amino acids. Germline V gene sequence: CDR1 SGDLS, CDR2 YYNGEE. Trimming removed 6 bases from V and 3 bases from J, with 13 bases in between. Written as DNA, the CDR3 is TGTGCCAGCAAGGCAGGGGGGGTCTACGAGCAGTACTTC. This codes for CASKAGGVYEQYF.

The rearrangement joins TRBV6-5 to TRBJ1-4; D is uncertain. Looked up from germline, CDR1 is MNHEY and CDR2 is SVGAGI. V was cut by 0 bases and J by 8 bases, with 7 bases left in between. The CDR3 totals 13 residues. The DNA for the CDR3 is TGTGCCAGCAGTTACTCGTCGAGGGAAAAACTGTTTTTT. Translating gives CASSYSSREKLFF.

The chain uses TRBV2 and TRBJ2-1; D call uncertain. This CDR3 has 13 residues. In germline, CDR1 is SNHLY, CDR2 FYNNEI. The V gene lost 10 bases and the J gene lost 4 bases, with 14 bases spanning the gap. Here the CDR3 DNA reads TGTGCCAATCAAGGTCAGGTATACAATGAGCAGTTCTTC. Translating it yields CANQGQVYNEQFF.

Of note for this clone: Other DNA sequences in this specimen translate into the identical CDR3. The CDR3 sequence: CAIRGPNTGELFF. CDR3 bases: TGTGCCATCAGAGGACCGAACACCGGGGAGCTGTTTTTT. The chain employs TRBV10-3 and TRBJ2-2; D remains ambiguous. Trimming shortened V by 6 bases and J by 0 bases, and 5 bases separated the two germline ends. CDR1 ENHRY and CDR2 SYGVKD come from the germline V gene. The CDR3 extends over 13 amino acids.

This chain links TRBV19 with TRBJ2-1; TRBD1 is a possible D gene (7 bases). The germline V and J ends were trimmed by 0 bases and 9 bases, with 9 bases remaining between them. The CDR3 spans 13 residues. The germline CDR1 and CDR2 sequences are LNHDA and SQIVND (reference sequence). The chain's CDR3 is CASSIDQGGEQFF. The CDR3 region has the DNA TGTGCCAGTAGTATAGATCAGGGGGGTGAGCAGTTCTTC. Based on the CDR3 plus reference TRBV19 and TRBJ2-1, the full variable domain is DGGITQSPKYLFRKEGQNVTLSCEQNLNHDAMYWYRQDPGQGLRLIYYSQIVNDFQKGDIAEGYSVSREKKESFPLTVTSAQKNPTAFYLCASSIDQGGEQFFGPGTRLTVL.

The DNA of the CDR3 is TGTGCCAGTAGTATGGGACATTTAGCAGAAGCTTTCTTT. Protein sequence: CASSMGHLAEAFF. This chain uses TRBV19 with TRBJ1-1; possibly TRBD1 for D (6 bases). V lost 3 bases and J 8 bases, leaving 13 bases between the germline ends. The germline CDR1 and CDR2 sequences are LNHDA and SQIVND (reference sequence). This CDR3 contains 13 residues.

The V and J genes are TRBV27 and TRBJ2-6; D may correspond to TRBD1 or TRBD2 (5 bases each). Deletions cut 2 bases from V and 1 base from J, with 21 bases between. The CDR3 runs to 20 residues. Germline values: CDR1 MNHEY, CDR2 SMNVEV (reference sequence). The CDR3 spells CASSLEGQTLIESGANVLTF. Here the CDR3 DNA reads TGTGCCAGCAGTTTAGAGGGGCAGACATTGATAGAATCTGGGGCCAACGTCCTGACTTTC.

V usage is TRBV6-5 and J usage is TRBJ2-7; either TRBD1 or TRBD2 may supply D (5 bases each). Germline CDR1 and CDR2: MNHEY and SVGAGI. V was cut by 6 bases and J by 10 bases, with 22 bases left in between. The CDR3 is 14 residues long. DNA for the CDR3: TGTGCCAGCAGCCAACGGGACCCCCTAATCGAACAGTACTTC. Residues: CASSQRDPLIEQYF.

This CDR3 reads CAISESTNFDEQYF. The CDR3 DNA follows: TGTGCCATCAGTGAGTCAACTAACTTTGACGAGCAGTACTTC. The chain combines TRBV10-3 with TRBJ2-7; the D is unclear. Trimming cost V 0 bases and J 5 bases, with 11 bases left between them. Germline V CDR1 and CDR2: ENHRY, SYGVKD. The CDR3 extends over 14 amino acids.

The chain carries TRBV4-2 and TRBJ1-5; TRBD1 aligns across 7 bases. CDR3 size: 17 residues. The V and J ends lost 0 bases and 5 bases, in that order; junction bases with no gene match: 10. From germline, CDR1 is LGHNA and CDR2 YNFKEQ. The CDR3 DNA reads TGTGCCAGCAGCCAAGACCTTAGACAGGGCTCGGATCAGCCCCAGCATTTT. Protein: CASSQDLRQGSDQPQHF.

The chain links TRBV19 to TRBJ2-2; D not resolved. The CDR3 sequence is 14 residues long. Germline values: CDR1 LNHDA, CDR2 SQIVND (reference sequence). Trimming took 6 bases from V and 4 from J, leaving 12 bases between them. This CDR3 reads CASSLTEFTGELFF. CDR3 nucleotide sequence: TGTGCCAGTAGCCTAACAGAGTTCACCGGGGAGCTGTTTTTT.

The rearrangement uses TRBV11-2 and TRBJ2-5, with 8 bases lining up with TRBD2. The CDR3 covers 15 residues. Looked up from germline, CDR1 is SGHAT and CDR2 is FQNNGV. V lost 3 bases to trimming and J lost 5 bases; unmatched junction nucleotides: 8. CDR3 in amino acids: CASSLGRGGQETQYF. The CDR3 DNA sequence: TGTGCCAGCAGCTTGGGACGGGGGGGCCAGGAGACCCAGTACTTC.

The chain combines TRBV2 with TRBJ2-7, with D possibly being TRBD2 (5 bases). The V end lost 2 bases, the J end lost 6 bases, and 17 bases lay between the germline ends. CDR1 is SNHLY, CDR2 FYNNEI, per germline. This CDR3 comprises 15 residues. The CDR3 DNA sequence: TGTGCCAGCAGTGAAACCCAGGCGGGTCGGGTCGAGCAGTACTTC. Its protein product is CASSETQAGRVEQYF.

V and J are TRBV2 and TRBJ1-2; D remains unclear. V was clipped by 4 bases and J by 6 bases, with 12 bases between them. Germline values: CDR1 SNHLY, CDR2 FYNNEI. The CDR3 length is 13 residues. The CDR3 DNA follows: TGTGCCAGCAGTGGGGAGCCTTTGAATGGCTACACCTTC. Translating gives CASSGEPLNGYTF.

The V and J genes are TRBV5-1 and TRBJ1-3; 7 nucleotides match TRBD1. Trimming cost V 4 bases and J 4 bases; bases outside gene matches: 11. Germline V lookup: CDR1 SGHRS, CDR2 YFSETQ. The CDR3 contains 16 residues. DNA of the CDR3: TGCGCCAGCAGCCCTACCCCAGACAGGGCAGGAAACACCATATATTTT. This gives the protein CASSPTPDRAGNTIYF.

The table lists this clone with a count of one. The chain couples TRBV28 to TRBJ2-7; 9 nucleotides line up with TRBD2. CDR1 is MDHEN and CDR2 is SYDVKM in the germline V gene. The junction had 7 bases not matched to a gene; V was cut back by 7 bases and J by 6 bases. This CDR3 comprises 13 residues. The CDR3 is CASTPGLASEQYF. The CDR3 DNA sequence: TGTGCCAGCACACCGGGACTAGCAAGCGAGCAGTACTTC.

V is TRBV9 and J is TRBJ1-6, with a possible D match to TRBD1 (5 bases). With 0 bases removed from V and 8 bases from J, the gap between germline ends came to 12 bases. CDR1 SGDLS and CDR2 YYNGEE come from the germline V gene. This CDR3 has 15 amino acids. CDR3 in DNA: TGTGCCAGCAGCGTAGAAGTCAGGGCCGATTCACCCCTCCACTTT. As protein: CASSVEVRADSPLHF.

The CDR3 loop is CASSFDRDTTEAFF. CDR3 DNA sequence: TGTGCCAGCAGCTTCGACAGGGATACCACTGAAGCTTTCTTT. The rearrangement uses TRBV7-2 and TRBJ1-1; 7 bases line up with TRBD1. CDR3 length: 14 residues. In germline, CDR1 is SGHTA, CDR2 FQGNSA. V shed 3 bases and J 4 bases; nucleotides not matched to a gene: 5.

This chain joins TRBV15 and TRBJ2-7; D gene uncertain. Trimming took off 1 base at V and 2 bases at J, with 9 bases between the two ends. CDR1 is LNHNV and CDR2 is YYDKDF in the germline V gene (reference sequence). The CDR3 has 14 residues. CDR3 sequence: CATSRGGKPYEQYF. The CDR3 coding sequence is TGTGCCACCAGCAGAGGGGGTAAACCCTACGAGCAGTACTTC. The entire variable domain, with the rest obtained from reference TRBV15 and TRBJ2-7, is as follows: DAMVIQNPRYQVTQFGKPVTLSCSQTLNHNVMYWYQQKSSQAPKLLFHYYDKDFNNEADTPDNFQSRRPNTSFCFLDIRSPGLGDTAMYLCATSRGGKPYEQYFGPGTRLTVT.

The rearrangement links TRBV11-3 to TRBJ2-1, with no clear D. The germline gives CDR1 SGHNT, CDR2 YENEEA. The V end lost 1 base, the J end lost 5 bases, and 9 bases lay between the germline ends. This CDR3 contains 14 residues. CDR3 residues: CASSLAGGHNEQFF. CDR3 nucleotide sequence: TGTGCCAGCAGCTTAGCGGGCGGCCACAATGAGCAGTTCTTC.

The chain uses TRBV6-5 and TRBJ2-5; 10 positions agree with TRBD2. The CDR3 length is 16 residues. Unmatched junction bases numbered 6, after V lost 0 bases and J lost 5 bases. Germline V gene sequence: CDR1 MNHEY, CDR2 SVGAGI. For the CDR3, the DNA is TGTGCCAGCAGTTACTCGAAAGCGGGAGGGGGTGAGACCCAGTACTTC. Protein: CASSYSKAGGGETQYF.

With respect to this clone: Other nucleotide sequences from this sample produce the same CDR3. The rearrangement links TRBV5-1 to TRBJ2-2, with a possible D match to TRBD2 (6 bases). Trimming left V 4 bases short and J 6 bases short, with 13 bases between. The germline CDR1 and CDR2 sequences are SGHRS and YFSETQ. The CDR3 contains 14 residues. The CDR3 protein is CASSPRAGPGELFF. As DNA, the CDR3 is TGCGCCAGCAGCCCCCGAGCGGGCCCCGGGGAGCTGTTTTTT.

The gene calls are TRBV7-6 and TRBJ2-7; D not certain. The CDR3 covers 15 residues. CDR1 is SGHVS, CDR2 FNYEAQ, per germline. The ends were cut back, 1 base at V and 3 bases at J, with 13 bases in the middle. The CDR3 coding sequence is TGTGCCAGCAGCTTAGGCAGCGTGCCGGGCTACGAGCAGTACTTC. Translated: CASSLGSVPGYEQYF.

V and J are TRBV5-1 and TRBJ2-3; D not certain. This CDR3 is 13 amino acids long. Trimming took 0 bases from V and 8 from J, leaving 10 bases between them. In germline, CDR1 is SGHRS, CDR2 YFSETQ. DNA of the CDR3: TGCGCCAGCAGCTTGGACCCCGTAGCTACGCAGTATTTT. Its protein is CASSLDPVATQYF.